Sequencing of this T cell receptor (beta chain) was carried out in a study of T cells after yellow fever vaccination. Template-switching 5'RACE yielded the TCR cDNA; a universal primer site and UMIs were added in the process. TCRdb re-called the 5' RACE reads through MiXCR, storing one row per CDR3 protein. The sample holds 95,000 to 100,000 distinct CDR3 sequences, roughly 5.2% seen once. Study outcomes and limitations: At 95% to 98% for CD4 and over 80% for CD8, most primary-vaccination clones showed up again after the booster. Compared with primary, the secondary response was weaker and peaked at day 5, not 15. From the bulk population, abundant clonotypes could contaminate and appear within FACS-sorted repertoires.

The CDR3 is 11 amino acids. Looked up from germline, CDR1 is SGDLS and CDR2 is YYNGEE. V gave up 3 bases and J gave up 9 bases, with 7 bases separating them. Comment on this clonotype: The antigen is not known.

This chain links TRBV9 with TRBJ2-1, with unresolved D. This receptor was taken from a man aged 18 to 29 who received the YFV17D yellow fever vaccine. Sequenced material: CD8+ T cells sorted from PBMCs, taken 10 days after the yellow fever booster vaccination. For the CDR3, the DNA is TGTGCCAGCAGCGCTGGTAGTGAGCAGTTCTTC. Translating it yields CASSAGSEQFF.